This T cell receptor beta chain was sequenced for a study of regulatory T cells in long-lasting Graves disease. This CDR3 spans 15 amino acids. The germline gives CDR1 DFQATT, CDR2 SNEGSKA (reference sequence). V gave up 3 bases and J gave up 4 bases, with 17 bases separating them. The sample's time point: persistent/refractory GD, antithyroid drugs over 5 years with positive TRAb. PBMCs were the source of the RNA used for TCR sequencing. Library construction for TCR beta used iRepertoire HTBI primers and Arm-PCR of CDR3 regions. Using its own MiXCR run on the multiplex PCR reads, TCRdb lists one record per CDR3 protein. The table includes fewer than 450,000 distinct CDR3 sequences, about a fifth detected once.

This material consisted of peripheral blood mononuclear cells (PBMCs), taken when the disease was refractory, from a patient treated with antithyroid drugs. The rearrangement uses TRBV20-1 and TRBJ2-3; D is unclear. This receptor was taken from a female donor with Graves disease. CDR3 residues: CSASRTTSGPDTQYF. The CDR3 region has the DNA TGCAGTGCTAGCAGAACCACTTCGGGCCCAGATACGCAGTATTTT.